The 10 T cell receptor beta chains below all came from one sample that was sequenced in a study of blood T cells in healthy people across ages (dated by TCRdb to the mid-2010s). Library preparation employed 5' RACE. These reads were obtained on an Illumina HiSeq 2500. A second PCR of roughly 7 to 11 cycles was performed with a sample-barcoded 5' primer and a J-beta primer mix. TCRdb itself trimmed the public reads at Q25 with fastp, ran MiXCR and retained productive beta chains. Merged by CDR3 protein, the rows form single entries marked with the most common genes and DNA. The sample includes 790,000 or so distinct CDR3 sequences, with about 46% observed a single time. About a sixth of the sample lies in the top ten. The sample comprised blood. The receptors originated from a man older than 75 in good health.

The gene calls are TRBV6-2 or TRBV6-3 and TRBJ1-6, with D tentatively TRBD1 (6 bases). The CDR3 covers 18 residues. Looked up from germline, CDR1 is MNHEY and CDR2 is SVGEGT. Trimming pared 3 bases from V and 10 bases from J, leaving 25 bases between. The chain's CDR3 is CASSYNVEKGDVGSPLHF. The CDR3 nucleotides are TGTGCCAGCAGTTATAATGTTGAGAAGGGGGATGTTGGATCACCCCTCCACTTT.

The chain recombines TRBV4-1 with TRBJ1-4, with D unclear. The V and J ends lost 3 bases and 7 bases respectively, with 12 bases between them. From germline, CDR1 is MGHRA and CDR2 YSYEKL. The CDR3 has 14 residues. The CDR3 DNA is TGCGCCAGCAGCCACACTGAGAGAGGTGAAAAACTGTTTTTT. It translates to CASSHTERGEKLFF.

This clonotype was detected a few times. The chain uses TRBV10-3 and TRBJ2-7; 9 nucleotides agree with TRBD1. V trimming: 4 bases; J trimming: 8 bases; junction bases outside the gene matches: 18. The CDR3 totals 17 residues. CDR1 and CDR2 (germline): ENHRY, SYGVKD. As DNA, the CDR3 is TGTGCCATCAGTGGTCGTGGACAGGGGTCGTCCCCGATAAAGCAGTACTTC. Translating gives CAISGRGQGSSPIKQYF.

This clonotype appeared a few times. Here the CDR3 reads CASSPRWGGEQFF. The CDR3, as DNA: TGTGCCAGCAGCCCCAGGTGGGGCGGGGAGCAGTTCTTC. The J gene is TRBJ2-1, the V gene TRBV9, with D perhaps given as TRBD1 or TRBD2 (5 bases each). The V end was cut by 4 bases, the J end by 10 bases, with 15 bases between. Looked up from germline, CDR1 is SGDLS and CDR2 is YYNGEE. The CDR3 runs to 13 residues.

The chain has TRBV7-2 and TRBJ2-1; 10 bases align to TRBD2. CDR1 SGHTA and CDR2 FQGNSA come from the germline V gene. The CDR3 consists of 15 residues. Trimming removed 5 bases from V and 8 bases from J; junction bases left unmatched: 9. DNA for the CDR3: TGTGCCAGCAGCAAGCGGGAGGGATCTCTTCATGAGCAGTTCTTC. Translated: CASSKREGSLHEQFF.

This clonotype was observed a handful of times. The chain has TRBV7-8 and TRBJ1-6; no clear D. CDR3 length equals 13 residues. Germline values: CDR1 SGHVS, CDR2 FQNEAQ. V was trimmed by 5 bases and J by 5 bases, leaving 7 bases between them. CDR3 nucleotide sequence: TGTGCCAGCAGCCCAGGCGATAATTCACCCCTCCACTTT. Translated, it gives CASSPGDNSPLHF.

The V and J genes are TRBV28 and TRBJ2-7; no firm D call. CDR1 is MDHEN, CDR2 SYDVKM, per germline. This CDR3 contains 11 residues. V was pared by 7 bases and J by 6 bases, with 10 bases between. CDR3 DNA sequence: TGTGCCAGCACCACCTCAAGCGAGCAGTACTTC. This codes for CASTTSSEQYF.

This chain uses TRBV11-1 with TRBJ2-7; TRBD2 agrees at 7 bases. The length of the CDR3 is 15 residues. The ends lost 6 bases at V and 0 bases at J; junction bases unmatched: 8. In germline, CDR1 is SGHAT, CDR2 FQDESV (reference sequence). The CDR3 region is CASSHLAASSYEQYF. The CDR3 coding sequence is TGTGCCAGCAGTCACCTAGCGGCTAGCTCCTACGAGCAGTACTTC.

The chain couples TRBV29-1 to TRBJ2-3; D possibly corresponds to TRBD2 (6 bases). The CDR3 runs 14 residues. In germline, CDR1 is SQVTM, CDR2 ANQGSEA. Trimming left V 8 bases short and J 6 bases short, with 21 bases between. The CDR3 spells CSTSVGGSWDTQYF. The CDR3 nucleotides read TGCAGCACCTCCGTTGGGGGGAGTTGGGATACGCAGTATTTT.

The rearrangement joins TRBV7-9 to TRBJ1-2; 9 positions agree with TRBD1. The CDR3 runs to 19 residues. CDR1 is SEHNR, CDR2 FQNEAQ, per germline (reference sequence). The ends lost 5 bases at V and 4 bases at J; junction bases unmatched: 20. CDR3 sequence: CASSGGYRGRSPRSYGYTF. The CDR3 nucleotides are TGTGCCAGCAGCGGAGGGTACAGGGGGCGAAGCCCCAGAAGCTATGGCTACACCTTC.